This TCR beta chain is from a study of CD8 T cells in ankylosing spondylitis. Study conclusions and caveats: The clones that were linked to disease were reported to be significantly enriched in matched synovial fluid samples from ankylosing spondylitis patients.

This clonotype occurred many times. Its antigen is currently unknown. CDR3 length: 13 residues. Trimming pared 0 bases from V and 7 bases from J, leaving 9 bases between. Germline lookup yields CDR1 LGHDT and CDR2 YNNKEL (reference sequence). The TCR beta libraries were generated through quantitative 5'-RACE incorporating molecular barcodes. Each CDR3 protein is one row after TCRdb ran MiXCR on the 5' RACE reads. The sample lists 250,000 or so distinct CDR3 sequences, around 10% occurring once. The specimen sequenced was blood, either unsorted or a sorted T cell fraction (not recorded which). The receptor comes from a male donor with ankylosing spondylitis or in good health (not recorded which). This rearrangement joins TRBV3-1 to TRBJ1-1; possible D gene TRBD1, 5 bases. The CDR3 loop is CASSQDPGDEAFF. The CDR3 nucleotides read TGTGCCAGCAGCCAAGATCCGGGGGATGAAGCTTTCTTT.